The present entry profiles one TCR beta chain with its context. Repertoires were generated with immunoSEQ multiplex PCR, while TCRdb's copy carries only in-frame clones and drops some. The profile shows 140,000 or so clones, 75% to 95% of them singletons. The sample is drawn from a study of control samples from healthy donors and cancer patients. This CDR3 contains 15 residues. Germline V gene data show CDR1 as PRHDT and CDR2 as FYEKMQ (reference sequence). V trimming: 0 bases; J trimming: 3 bases; junction bases outside the gene matches: 3. The V gene is TRBV13, the J gene TRBJ1-2; 8 bases agree with TRBD1. This TCR came from a man aged 25-45 years in good health. The specimen was blood. Here the CDR3 DNA reads TGTGCCAGCAGCTTAGGGGACAGGGAAGACTATGGCTACACCTTC. The encoded protein is CASSLGDREDYGYTF.